The entry below describes one T cell receptor beta chain. The data derive from a study of shared clonotypes between healthy human individuals. Study-wide background: A donor's plate count was three for CD4 naive and three for CD4 memory; CD8 naive had two and CD8 memory one.

Assay: immunoSEQ multiplex PCR; the TCRdb copy retains only in-frame clones and omits some. This sample has fewer than 1 million clones; about 97% occur once, and the top ten carry approximately 0.2%. V lost 2 bases and J 0 bases, leaving 9 bases between the germline ends. The CDR3 runs to 14 residues. The V gene's germline CDR1 is SGDLS and CDR2 YYNGEE. As defined, naive CD8 cells were CD45RO-negative and positively selected for CCR7, with terminally differentiated effector memory CD45RA+ cells excluded. This chain links TRBV9 with TRBJ2-7; D uncertain. The sequencing input was naive CD8+ T cells sorted from blood. The sequence derives from a young man in good health. As DNA, the CDR3 is TGTGCCAGCAGCGTGGCGGATCACTCCTACGAGCAGTACTTC. This encodes CASSVADHSYEQYF.